These 13 T cell receptor beta chains were all obtained from the same sample, sequenced in a study of lymphopenia after photon versus proton radiotherapy (dated by TCRdb to between 2018 and 2021). Library prep was done by the immunoSEQ multiplex PCR assay. As stored in TCRdb, this immuneACCESS dataset retains in-frame rearrangements with V and J assigned. A fraction of the clones does not appear; measured against another copy, unresolved V genes explain less than half of the discrepancy, and the remainder lacks a known reason. This sample comprises about 53,000 clones, about 83% of them detected only once. The ten largest make up less than 35% of the sample. The sample here was peripheral blood, taken from a patient treated with photon-based radiotherapy. These receptors were collected from a man aged 50 to 60 with gastric cancer.

The rearrangement links TRBV9 to TRBJ2-3; D may correspond to TRBD1 or TRBD2 (5 bases each). Germline V CDR1 and CDR2: SGDLS, YYNGEE. V was shortened by 3 bases and J by 4 bases, with 9 bases between the two germline ends. There are 13 residues in the CDR3. As DNA, the CDR3 is TGTGCCAGCAGCGCTCAGGGAGCAGATACGCAGTATTTT. Translated, it gives CASSAQGADTQYF.

The chain is built from TRBV7-9 and TRBJ1-5, with D maybe TRBD1 (6 bases). The CDR3 is made up of 15 amino acids. V was pared by 1 base and J by 5 bases, with 12 bases between. Looked up from germline, CDR1 is SEHNR and CDR2 is FQNEAQ (reference sequence). CDR3 in DNA: TGTGCCAGCAGCTTAGGGGGGCCCCCGGATCAGCCCCAGCATTTT. Translated: CASSLGGPPDQPQHF.

The chain carries TRBV18 and TRBJ2-7, with no clear D. Between the trimmed V and J ends, which lost 1 base and 7 bases, there was a span of 17 bases. The CDR3 totals 15 residues. Germline CDR1 KGHSH, CDR2 LQKENI. The CDR3 DNA sequence: TGTGCCAGCTCACCACTCGGATCCCCCATGGGGGAGCAGTACTTC. It is translated as CASSPLGSPMGEQYF.

The chain couples TRBV5-1 to TRBJ2-2; maybe TRBD1 (6 bases). The germline gives CDR1 SGHRS, CDR2 YFSETQ. The CDR3 has 20 amino acids. The V end lost 2 bases, the J end lost 5 bases, and 28 bases lay between the germline ends. CDR3 sequence reads: CASSLGAGATRWLWTGELFF. The CDR3 DNA reads TGCGCCAGCAGCTTAGGGGCAGGGGCGACCCGCTGGTTGTGGACCGGGGAGCTGTTTTTT.

This chain joins TRBV5-6 and TRBJ2-5; TRBD1 is a possible D gene (5 bases). The closer fit of TRBJ2-7 to the DNA end suggests the J call may be wrong. The CDR3 length is 13 residues. Germline V gene lookup returns CDR1 SGHDT and CDR2 YYEEEE. The CDR3 region is CASSLAQGYEQYF. The CDR3 coding sequence is TGTGCCAGCAGCTTGGCCCAGGGCTACGAGCAGTACTTC.

This chain joins TRBV7-8 and TRBJ2-1; D perhaps matches TRBD2 (5 bases). The CDR3 consists of 16 residues. The V end was cut by 6 bases, the J end by 1 base, with 16 bases between. In germline, CDR1 is SGHVS, CDR2 FQNEAQ. CDR3 residues: CASRPRRRESYNEQFF. For the CDR3, the DNA is TGTGCCAGCAGACCCAGGAGGAGAGAGTCCTACAATGAGCAGTTCTTC.

V usage is TRBV5-1 and J usage is TRBJ2-1; 9 bases match TRBD1. The V and J ends lost 4 bases and 9 bases, in that order; junction bases with no gene match: 8. This CDR3 is 14 amino acids long. Germline assignment: CDR1 SGHRS and CDR2 YFSETQ. The CDR3 DNA sequence: TGCGCCAGCAGCCCCGGGACAGGGAATCTTGAGCAGTTCTTC. This translates into CASSPGTGNLEQFF.

The chain uses TRBV6-5 and TRBJ2-7, with a weak D call TRBD2 (5 bases). The CDR3 length is 15 residues. The V gene lost 0 bases and the J gene lost 2 bases, with 11 bases spanning the gap. From germline, CDR1 is MNHEY and CDR2 SVGAGI. For the CDR3, the DNA is TGTGCCAGCAGTTACTCCGGGGAGAGGGCCTACGAGCAGTACTTC. It encodes CASSYSGERAYEQYF.

This clone was recorded a few times. The CDR3 DNA follows: TGTGCCAGCAGCCGACAGGCAACCGGGGAGCTGTTTTTT. It translates to CASSRQATGELFF. J is TRBJ2-2 and V is TRBV7-9, with D perhaps TRBD1 (6 bases). Germline values: CDR1 SEHNR, CDR2 FQNEAQ (reference sequence). This CDR3 is 13 amino acids long. Trimming took off 5 bases at V and 5 bases at J, with 9 bases between the two ends.

The rearrangement joins TRBV5-1 to TRBJ2-3; TRBD2 matches at 8 bases. This CDR3 contains 16 residues. After removal of 4 bases from V and 2 bases from J, the junction contained 9 bases not matched to a gene. Germline V gene data show CDR1 as SGHRS and CDR2 as YFSETQ. The CDR3 nucleotides read TGCGCCAGCAGCGATAGCGGGACCAGATCCACAGATACGCAGTATTTT. Its translation is CASSDSGTRSTDTQYF.

A few counts support this clone. The chain combines TRBV4-1 with TRBJ1-1; TRBD1 matches 7 bases. V was pared by 5 bases and J by 5 bases, with 8 bases of the junction left unmatched. The length of the CDR3 is 14 residues. CDR1 and CDR2 (germline): MGHRA, YSYEKL. CDR3 bases: TGCGCCAGCAGCTGGGCTGACAGGGCGACTGAAGCTTTCTTT. Protein sequence: CASSWADRATEAFF.

The chain is built from TRBV30 and TRBJ1-2; D call uncertain. Trimming cost V 8 bases and J 0 bases, with 22 bases left between them. Per germline, CDR1 GTSNPN and CDR2 SVGIG (reference sequence). The CDR3 loop spans 16 amino acids. The CDR3 reads CAAKNLHGEANYGYTF. The CDR3 DNA sequence: TGTGCCGCGAAGAACTTGCATGGAGAAGCTAACTATGGCTACACCTTC.

This clone appeared a few times. The V and J genes are TRBV9 and TRBJ2-7, with TRBD2 as a possible D gene (7 bases). The germline V and J ends were trimmed by 4 bases and 2 bases, with 25 bases remaining between them. The length of the CDR3 is 18 residues. Germline V lookup: CDR1 SGDLS, CDR2 YYNGEE. The CDR3 sequence is CASSLDGWGGRQTYEQYF. The CDR3 DNA follows: TGTGCCAGCAGCTTAGACGGTTGGGGGGGCAGGCAAACCTACGAGCAGTACTTC.